This passage covers 32 T cell receptor beta chains from one sample sequenced in a study of vaccination effects on CD4 cells after COVID-19. Their cognate antigens are unknown. The ViraFEST assay expanded antigen-specific CD4+ T cells with viral peptide pools before sequencing. Following 10 days of culture, CD4+ T cells were isolated. Negative nucleocapsid antibody tests before and after vaccination confirmed no previous SARS-CoV-2 infection. TCRdb's table, derived via immunoSEQ multiplex PCR, lists solely in-frame clones and lacks some. Of some 60,000 clones listed, 70% to 80% are singletons. The sequencing used CD4+ T cells from PBMCs cultured with HCoV-NL63 spike peptides, collected before COVID-19 vaccination. These receptors were taken from a human donor who received a COVID-19 vaccine.

V and J are TRBV29-1 and TRBJ2-5; no definite D call. The germline gives CDR1 SQVTM, CDR2 ANQGSEA. V was cut by 1 base and J by 0 bases, with 3 bases left in between. The CDR3 extends over 12 amino acids. CDR3 DNA sequence: TGCAGCGTTGAAGTGTACCAAGAGACCCAGTACTTC. The encoded protein is CSVEVYQETQYF.

This clone was counted between two and nine times. This sequence joins TRBV29-1 and TRBJ1-6; D is possibly TRBD1 (6 bases). The V end lost 6 bases, the J end lost 8 bases, and 14 bases lay between the germline ends. The CDR3 runs to 13 residues. Germline-derived CDR1 and CDR2 are SQVTM and ANQGSEA. CDR3 bases: TGCAGCGTGGGAGGGGGGGCTGATTCACCCCTCCACTTT. Its translation is CSVGGGADSPLHF.

The rearrangement joins TRBV6-1 to TRBJ1-5, with 7 bases that match TRBD1. This CDR3 spans 14 amino acids. J lost 7 bases, V lost 3 bases, and 6 bases had no gene match. Germline assignment: CDR1 MNHNS and CDR2 SASEGT. The CDR3 sequence is CASSDLQGWQPQHF. In DNA, the CDR3 is TGTGCCAGCAGTGATCTACAGGGGTGGCAGCCCCAGCATTTT.

The V call is TRBV7-3, the J call TRBJ2-1, with TRBD2 matching 8 bases. Trimming at V came to 2 bases and at J to 7 bases, leaving 4 bases not matched to a gene. The CDR3 is made up of 14 amino acids. Per germline, CDR1 SGHTA and CDR2 FQGTGA. The CDR3 nucleotides read TGTGCCAGCAGCTTAGCGGGGGGCGGAAATGAGCAGTTCTTC. It codes for CASSLAGGGNEQFF.

The chain combines TRBV19 with TRBJ2-5; D remains unclear. CDR3 length: 13 residues. The V end lost 8 bases, the J end lost 5 bases, and 15 bases lay between the germline ends. The germline gives CDR1 LNHDA, CDR2 SQIVND (reference sequence). CDR3 coding DNA: TGTGCCAGTTCCCCTGGGTCCATGGAGACCCAGTACTTC. Amino acids: CASSPGSMETQYF. Complete variable domain (other parts from reference TRBV19 and TRBJ2-5): DGGITQSPKYLFRKEGQNVTLSCEQNLNHDAMYWYRQDPGQGLRLIYYSQIVNDFQKGDIAEGYSVSREKKESFPLTVTSAQKNPTAFYLCASSPGSMETQYFGPGTRLLVL.

The chain joins TRBV14 to TRBJ1-1; 8 nucleotides match TRBD1. The CDR3 runs 14 residues. Trimming at V came to 6 bases and at J to 4 bases, leaving 7 bases not matched to a gene. Looked up from germline, CDR1 is SGHDN and CDR2 is FVKESK. The CDR3 loop is CASSSETGGTEAFF. The CDR3 coding sequence is TGTGCCAGCAGTTCGGAAACAGGGGGCACTGAAGCTTTCTTT.

The CDR3 region has the DNA TGCGCCAGCAGCCAAGCTCAGGGGTCCCGGATGGGCTACACCTTC. Translated, it gives CASSQAQGSRMGYTF. The chain links TRBV4-3 to TRBJ1-2, with a possible D match to TRBD1 (6 bases). Trimming pared 1 base from V and 8 bases from J, leaving 17 bases between. From germline, CDR1 is LGHNA and CDR2 YSLEER. This CDR3 spans 15 amino acids.

The chain couples TRBV14 to TRBJ1-4; D unresolved. The germline gives CDR1 SGHDN, CDR2 FVKESK. The CDR3 runs 15 residues. V lost 1 base, J lost 8 bases, and 14 bases lay in between. The CDR3 nucleotides are TGTGCCAGCAGCCAAGCCGGGCAGTCGAAAGAAAAACTGTTTTTT. The encoded protein is CASSQAGQSKEKLFF.

The CDR3 nucleotides are TGTGCCAGCACGTGGGGGAGGGTAAATCAGCCCCAGCATTTT. Amino acid sequence: CASTWGRVNQPQHF. The chain links TRBV6-5 to TRBJ1-5, with a weak D call TRBD1 (5 bases). This CDR3 is 14 amino acids long. Trimming took off 7 bases at V and 4 bases at J, with 14 bases between the two ends. CDR1 and CDR2 (germline): MNHEY, SVGAGI.

This clone showed up just a few times. This chain uses TRBV2 with TRBJ2-1; 7 nucleotides agree with TRBD2. V lost 5 bases, J lost 5 bases, and 3 bases stayed unmatched. Germline V gene data show CDR1 as SNHLY and CDR2 as FYNNEI. The CDR3 has 13 residues. CDR3 nucleotides: TGTGCCAGCAGTTTGGGACTAAACAATGAGCAGTTCTTC. Translating it yields CASSLGLNNEQFF.

The V gene is TRBV6-2 or TRBV6-3, the J gene TRBJ2-1, with TRBD2 as a possible D gene (6 bases). Trimming left V 5 bases short and J 0 bases short, with 11 bases between. Germline assignment: CDR1 MNHEY and CDR2 SVGEGT. The CDR3 loop spans 15 amino acids. CDR3 DNA: TGTGCCAGCAGTGGGATGGGGGGCTCCTACAATGAGCAGTTCTTC. Encoded protein: CASSGMGGSYNEQFF.

The V and J genes are TRBV18 and TRBJ2-5; weak D call: TRBD1 (5 bases). Germline values: CDR1 KGHSH, CDR2 LQKENI. V was shortened by 3 bases and J by 4 bases, with 9 bases between the two germline ends. The CDR3 totals 13 residues. CDR3 region: CASSPQGRETQYF. DNA of the CDR3: TGTGCCAGCTCACCGCAGGGCAGAGAGACCCAGTACTTC.

The CDR3 sequence: CASSSRETQYF. Written as DNA, the CDR3 is TGTGCCAGCAGCTCGCGGGAGACCCAGTACTTC. The rearrangement uses TRBV7-2 and TRBJ2-5; D not certain. CDR3 length: 11 amino acids. Trimming stripped 4 bases from V and 5 bases from J, with 5 bases between. Per the germline V gene, CDR1 is SGHTA and CDR2 is FQGNSA. Complete variable domain (other parts from reference TRBV7-2 and TRBJ2-5): GAGVSQSPSNKVTEKGKDVELRCDPISGHTALYWYRQSLGQGLEFLIYFQGNSAPDKSGLPSDRFSAERTGGSVSTLTIQRTQQEDSAVYLCASSSRETQYFGPGTRLLVL.

CDR3 protein: CASSFVGDPATNEKLFF. CDR3 DNA sequence: TGTGCCAGCAGCTTCGTTGGGGACCCTGCAACTAATGAAAAACTGTTTTTT. The chain has TRBV7-9 and TRBJ1-4; D is perhaps TRBD1 (5 bases). The CDR3 has 17 residues. CDR1 is SEHNR, CDR2 FQNEAQ, per germline (reference sequence). V was shortened by 3 bases and J by 0 bases, with 14 bases between the two germline ends.

This clone occurred a few times. The chain is built from TRBV15 and TRBJ1-1, with 10 nucleotides matching TRBD1. The CDR3 contains 15 residues. Germline-derived CDR1 and CDR2 are LNHNV and YYDKDF (reference sequence). V gave up 1 base and J gave up 6 bases; unmatched junction bases: 5. CDR3 in amino acids: CATSRADGTGAEAFF. As DNA, the CDR3 is TGTGCCACCAGCAGAGCCGACGGGACAGGGGCTGAAGCTTTCTTT.

V gene TRBV28 combines with J gene TRBJ2-5, with D unresolved. The CDR3 extends over 11 amino acids. The germline V and J ends were trimmed by 3 bases and 5 bases, with 4 bases remaining between them. Germline-derived CDR1 and CDR2 are MDHEN and SYDVKM. The CDR3 bases are TGTGCCAGCAGTTTTTCCGAGACCCAGTACTTC. Encoded protein: CASSFSETQYF.

The chain carries TRBV28 and TRBJ1-6, with 12 positions matching TRBD1. The J segment lost 7 bases and the V segment lost 8 bases, leaving 12 bases of the junction unmatched. Germline V gene lookup returns CDR1 MDHEN and CDR2 SYDVKM. The CDR3 runs 17 residues. This CDR3 is CASLSISGTGGNSPLHF. CDR3 DNA sequence: TGTGCCAGCCTTAGTATCTCCGGGACAGGGGGCAATTCACCCCTCCACTTT.

The V gene is TRBV5-1, the J gene TRBJ2-3; D uncertain. Germline V gene data show CDR1 as SGHRS and CDR2 as YFSETQ. The CDR3 loop spans 17 amino acids. Trimming pared 2 bases from V and 2 bases from J, leaving 18 bases between. The DNA for the CDR3 is TGCGCCAGCAGCTTTTCTTCGGTGGCACGGATCACAGATACGCAGTATTTT. Amino acids: CASSFSSVARITDTQYF.

This clone was counted once. The chain couples TRBV28 to TRBJ1-4; D not resolved. V was shortened by 5 bases and J by 5 bases, with 15 bases between the two germline ends. This CDR3 contains 15 residues. Germline V gene lookup returns CDR1 MDHEN and CDR2 SYDVKM. The CDR3 DNA reads as TGTGCCAGCAGTCCACGACGGAGGGAGAATGAAAAACTGTTTTTT. Its translation: CASSPRRRENEKLFF.

V usage is TRBV7-3 and J usage is TRBJ2-7, with a tentative D call TRBD2 (5 bases). This CDR3 contains 18 residues. Germline CDR1 reads SGHTA; CDR2 reads FQGTGA. The V end was cut by 2 bases, the J end by 6 bases, with 26 bases between. The CDR3 bases are TGTGCCAGCAGCTTACACTTGGGCGGGCCAAGGAGGTCGTCCGAGCAGTACGTC. It is translated as CASSLHLGGPRRSSEQYV.

This clone has a single count. This chain links TRBV6-1 with TRBJ2-3; 9 nucleotides match TRBD1. The CDR3 runs to 16 residues. Germline CDR1 is MNHNS and CDR2 is SASEGT. V gave up 4 bases and J gave up 4 bases; unmatched junction bases: 9. Here the CDR3 reads CASSARTGARADTQYF. CDR3 sequence (DNA): TGTGCCAGCAGTGCTCGGACAGGGGCCCGGGCAGATACGCAGTATTTT.

The rearrangement uses TRBV9 and TRBJ2-5; 13 nucleotides agree with TRBD2. CDR3 length equals 18 residues. The germline V gene encodes CDR1 SGDLS and CDR2 YYNGEE. The V gene end was trimmed by 0 bases and the J gene end by 3 bases; junction bases not matched to a gene: 8. CDR3 in amino acids: CASSVVRRLAGGEETQYF. The CDR3 DNA is TGTGCCAGCAGCGTAGTTAGAAGACTAGCGGGGGGCGAAGAGACCCAGTACTTC.

The chain is built from TRBV7-2 and TRBJ1-2, with 7 bases that match TRBD1. Germline values: CDR1 SGHTA, CDR2 FQGNSA. Germline trimming cut 5 bases from V and 0 bases from J; bases unmatched to any gene: 6. CDR3 length: 15 residues. CDR3: CASSQTGTANYGYTF. For the CDR3, the DNA is TGTGCCAGCAGCCAGACAGGGACAGCTAACTATGGCTACACCTTC.

The V gene is TRBV19, the J gene TRBJ2-3, with 8 bases matching TRBD1. V gave up 5 bases and J gave up 6 bases; unmatched junction bases: 13. The CDR3 is made up of 16 amino acids. Germline CDR1 and CDR2: LNHDA and SQIVND (reference sequence). CDR3 loop: CASSSRTGYTLDTQYF. CDR3 nucleotide sequence: TGTGCCAGTAGTTCTCGGACAGGGTACACACTGGATACGCAGTATTTT. The full variable domain, with the rest looked up from reference TRBV19 and TRBJ2-3, is DGGITQSPKYLFRKEGQNVTLSCEQNLNHDAMYWYRQDPGQGLRLIYYSQIVNDFQKGDIAEGYSVSREKKESFPLTVTSAQKNPTAFYLCASSSRTGYTLDTQYFGPGTRLTVL.

V gene TRBV3-1 (or the pseudogene TRBV3-2) combines with J gene TRBJ2-5, with a tentative D call TRBD1 (5 bases). Per germline, CDR1 LGHDT and CDR2 YNNKEL (reference sequence). The CDR3 spans 17 residues. Trimming stripped 1 base from V and 4 bases from J, with 19 bases between. The CDR3: CASSQVTAPQGRETQYF. For the CDR3, the DNA is TGTGCCAGCAGCCAAGTGACTGCCCCGCAGGGTAGAGAGACCCAGTACTTC.

J is TRBJ1-4 and V is TRBV4-2, with D tentatively TRBD1 (6 bases). V dropped 0 bases and J dropped 3 bases, with 11 bases sitting between them. CDR1 is LGHNA and CDR2 is YNFKEQ in the germline V gene. The CDR3 has 16 amino acids. The CDR3 DNA reads as TGTGCCAGCAGCCAAGATGGGGGGCACTCTAATGAAAAACTGTTTTTT. Its protein is CASSQDGGHSNEKLFF.

This chain uses TRBV2 with TRBJ1-2; D ambiguous. Looked up from germline, CDR1 is SNHLY and CDR2 is FYNNEI. V dropped 5 bases and J dropped 8 bases, with 15 bases sitting between them. This CDR3 contains 13 residues. The CDR3 loop is CASSQPLATGYTF. The CDR3 DNA follows: TGTGCCAGCAGTCAGCCCCTTGCTACGGGCTACACCTTC.

The chain carries TRBV20-1 and TRBJ1-1; 8 nucleotides align to TRBD1. This CDR3 has 14 residues. Per the germline V gene, CDR1 is DFQATT and CDR2 is SNEGSKA (reference sequence). With 3 bases clipped from V and 6 bases from J, the junction kept 9 bases outside the gene matches. The CDR3 DNA sequence: TGCAGTGCTAGTCTGCAGGGGGCTACGGCTGAAGCTTTCTTT. Its translation is CSASLQGATAEAFF.

The chain couples TRBV29-1 to TRBJ1-4, with D possibly being TRBD1 (5 bases). The V gene lost 6 bases and the J gene lost 5 bases, with 10 bases spanning the gap. The CDR3 totals 12 residues. Germline values: CDR1 SQVTM, CDR2 ANQGSEA. Here the CDR3 reads CSVEGRNEKLFF. CDR3 in DNA: TGCAGCGTCGAGGGGAGAAATGAAAAACTGTTTTTT.

The gene calls are TRBV7-9 and TRBJ2-3; a possible D gene is TRBD2 (6 bases). CDR3 length: 14 amino acids. The germline gives CDR1 SEHNR, CDR2 FQNEAQ (reference sequence). Trimming took off 5 bases at V and 2 bases at J, with 11 bases between the two ends. The CDR3 here is CASSPGLTTDTQYF. CDR3 coding DNA: TGTGCCAGCAGCCCGGGACTTACCACAGATACGCAGTATTTT.

This clone showed up just a few times. The chain couples TRBV7-2 to TRBJ1-1, with D possibly TRBD1 on 5 matching bases. The V end was cut by 11 bases, the J end by 3 bases, with 16 bases between. This CDR3 spans 13 amino acids. Germline loops: CDR1 SGHTA, CDR2 FQGNSA. The DNA for the CDR3 is TGTGCCGCCTCAAGGGGTCCGGACACTGAAGCTTTCTTT. Translation: CAASRGPDTEAFF.

This chain connects TRBV3-1 (or the pseudogene TRBV3-2) to TRBJ1-6, with D unclear. Trimming took off 4 bases at V and 3 bases at J, with 13 bases between the two ends. The CDR3 contains 16 residues. Per germline, CDR1 LGHDT and CDR2 YNNKEL (reference sequence). CDR3 sequence: CASSREGGLYNSPLHF. The CDR3, as DNA: TGTGCCAGCAGCCGCGAGGGCGGACTCTATAATTCACCCCTCCACTTT.